This T cell receptor beta chain is from a study of PD-L1 blockade in urothelial cancer. Background on the study: Dosed intravenously at 1,200 mg every 3 weeks, atezolizumab was initiated by patients in the mid-2010s. In terms of prior chemotherapy, patients had received 0 to 3 regimens. Bladder-origin urothelial cancer in males described most of the 29 patients.

The method was immunoSEQ multiplex PCR; TCRdb's version includes in-frame clones alone and lacks a portion of them. Of about 50,000 clones in the sample, 87% were seen once. The CDR3 totals 13 residues. Trimming took 8 bases from V and 2 from J, leaving 13 bases between them. Germline values: CDR1 KGHSY, CDR2 FQNENV. The time point: pretreatment peripheral blood. The clonotype originates from a woman aged 55 to 70 with urothelial cancer. This rearrangement joins TRBV16 to TRBJ2-7, with D perhaps TRBD1 (6 bases). Sequenced here: PBMCs, sampled around atezolizumab (anti-PD-L1) treatment. In DNA form, the CDR3 reads TGTGCCAGCTCCCCTGGGGGCCCCTACGAGCAGTACTTC. Its translation: CASSPGGPYEQYF. The variable domain in full, with the rest retrieved from reference TRBV16 and TRBJ2-7, is GEEVAQTPKHLVRGEGQKAKLYCAPIKGHSYVFWYQQVLKNEFKFLISFQNENVFDETGMPKERFSAKCLPNSPCSLEIQATKLEDSAVYFCASSPGGPYEQYFGPGTRLTVT.